This T cell receptor (beta chain) is drawn from a study of T cell repertoires in cytomegalovirus infection. Study-wide background: CMV epitopes in the study were HLA-C-restricted (recently identified) and HLA-B-restricted (well studied). TCR beta signatures that were public indicated CMV infection and matching HLA type.

Note on this clonotype: Antigen specificity is unknown.

TCRdb recomputed calls from the reads with MiXCR, one row per CDR3 protein. Among hundreds of thousands of distinct CDR3 sequences listed, about a third were seen once. There are 16 residues in the CDR3. The germline V gene encodes CDR1 MNHNS and CDR2 SASEGT. Trimming removed 1 base at V and 7 bases at J, with 19 bases between. Study observations and caveats: In two of eight donors, the top clonotype was HLA-C-restricted CMV-specific. Individuals carrying CMV plus the relevant HLA were identified by cumulative frequency of public TCR beta families.

The sequence was obtained from a human donor in good health (CMV status not recorded). Some clones in this sample may be carry-over from other donors' samples. The chain employs TRBV6-1 and TRBJ1-2; D remains unclear. The sample in question was cultured CD8+ T cells from PBMCs, obtained from culture after CMV antigen stimulation. The CDR3 DNA follows: TGTGCCAGCAGTGAAGAAGATGGCTCGCTCTCCTCTGGCTACACCTTC. This encodes CASSEEDGSLSSGYTF.